This T cell receptor beta chain was retrieved from a study of blood T cells in healthy people across ages (dated by TCRdb to about 2015). Study-wide context: In model experiments, template switching captured roughly one uniquely barcoded TCR beta cDNA molecule for every two T cells. The study measured age-related changes in TCR beta repertoire diversity using deep sequencing normalized with unique cDNA molecular identifiers. The study analyzed two additional independent replicas of 1 million unique cDNA reads from the same blood draw for two donors, one aged 18 to 30 and one aged 80 or older. To avoid experimental bias, donors of different ages were distributed randomly across sequencing lanes. Donors were grouped into four age groups: young (average about 15 years), middle-aged (around 39), aged (roughly 62) and long-lived (around 80).

V gives up 3 bases and J gives up 7 bases, and the segment between their germline ends measures 19 bases. According to the germline V gene, CDR1 reads SGHVS and CDR2 reads FNYEAQ. Reading from cysteine to phenylalanine, the CDR3 counts 16 amino acids. Left in the record is the CDR3 DNA by itself, 48 bases read in frame from the first base. Libraries were prepared through 5' RACE. The instrument was an Illumina HiSeq 2500. A second PCR of about 7 to 12 cycles was performed with a sample-barcoded 5' primer and a J-beta primer mix. A template-switch 5' adaptor carrying 12 random nucleotides introduced a unique molecular identifier onto each TCR beta cDNA molecule. Each sample yielded at least 3 million CDR3-containing paired-end reads. The Mint cDNA synthesis kit, primed by a TRBC-specific oligonucleotide, was used to synthesize first-strand cDNA from all RNA. Following uracil-DNA glycosylase treatment, a first 18-cycle PCR with universal primers M1SS and BC2_uni_R was performed on all cDNA. In the paper's pipeline: For normalization, 1 million high-quality reads, each with a distinct molecular identifier, were randomly selected from each sample. Reads sharing molecular identifiers were discarded rather than binned into consensus sequences. CDR3 identification, clonotype clustering and error correction used MiTCR with a Q25 quality threshold and the strictest error-elimination algorithm. A nonparametric unseen species model using Euler transformation provided a lower-bound estimate of total TCR beta diversity. The raw public data were reprocessed by TCRdb itself: fastp quality trimming at Q25, MiXCR clonotype calling, in-frame beta chains only. Each record represents a unique CDR3 protein, reported with the most common genes and DNA among its rows. TCRdb's processing, not the study's, gives the V and J calls here. Recorded for this sample are 1.5 million to 2 million distinct CDR3 sequences; roughly 49% of them occurred a single time. The ten largest account for approximately 2% of the sample.

Here is what the overall study found, with its caveats: Compared with the aged group, more naive CD4+ T cells, fewer expanded clones and increased TCR diversity were shown by the long-lived group, suggesting age selection. The percentage of naive T cells measured by flow cytometry correlated strongly with observed TCR beta diversity. Observed TCR beta diversity per million T cells fell roughly linearly with age, and a significant reduction was already apparent by age approximately 40. Since profiling was done on bulk unsorted PBMCs, naive and antigen-experienced compartments could not be conclusively compared. The CMV infection status of donors was not known, potentially confounding age-related changes in expanded clonotypes. Estimates of total diversity from one million sequenced T cells were regarded as lower bounds and underestimates.

The donors were 40 or so Caucasian individuals from Russia, aged roughly 6 to 100 years, who were systemically healthy. Approximately 11 milliliters of peripheral blood were drawn from each donor into EDTA-treated Vacutainer tubes. Ficoll-Paque density-gradient centrifugation was used to isolate PBMCs, with at least 7 million per sample. Total RNA was extracted from PBMCs with Trizol reagent, with at least 6 micrograms obtained per sample. The percentages of naive CD45RAhigh/CD27high T cells were determined by flow cytometry on a PBMC aliquot from every donor. Turning to this clonotype: No cognate antigen has been identified for it. Nothing much larger sits one base from this clone, and base qualities are not available.

Material for sequencing was blood. The receptor comes from a woman aged 40 to 49 in good health. The chain is made from TRBV7-6 and TRBJ2-1; 6 matching bases give a weak D call of TRBD1. The DNA sequence is TGTGCCAGCAGCTTTCCTCAGGGGTCCATAGGAAATGAGCAGTTCTTC. Its protein product is CASSFPQGSIGNEQFF.